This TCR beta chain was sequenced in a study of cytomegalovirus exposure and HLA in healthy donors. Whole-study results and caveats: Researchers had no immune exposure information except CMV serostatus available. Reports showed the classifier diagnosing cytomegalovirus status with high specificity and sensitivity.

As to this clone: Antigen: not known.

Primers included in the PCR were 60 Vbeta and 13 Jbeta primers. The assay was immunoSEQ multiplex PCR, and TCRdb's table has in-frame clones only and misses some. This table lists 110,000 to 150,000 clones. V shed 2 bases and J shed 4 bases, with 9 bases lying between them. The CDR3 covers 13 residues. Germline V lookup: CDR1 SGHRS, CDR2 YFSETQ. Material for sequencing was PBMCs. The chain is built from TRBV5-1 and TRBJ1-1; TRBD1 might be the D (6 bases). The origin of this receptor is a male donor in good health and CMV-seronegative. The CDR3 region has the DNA TGCGCCAGCAGCTTTATCAGGGGCACTGAAGCTTTCTTT. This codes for CASSFIRGTEAFF.